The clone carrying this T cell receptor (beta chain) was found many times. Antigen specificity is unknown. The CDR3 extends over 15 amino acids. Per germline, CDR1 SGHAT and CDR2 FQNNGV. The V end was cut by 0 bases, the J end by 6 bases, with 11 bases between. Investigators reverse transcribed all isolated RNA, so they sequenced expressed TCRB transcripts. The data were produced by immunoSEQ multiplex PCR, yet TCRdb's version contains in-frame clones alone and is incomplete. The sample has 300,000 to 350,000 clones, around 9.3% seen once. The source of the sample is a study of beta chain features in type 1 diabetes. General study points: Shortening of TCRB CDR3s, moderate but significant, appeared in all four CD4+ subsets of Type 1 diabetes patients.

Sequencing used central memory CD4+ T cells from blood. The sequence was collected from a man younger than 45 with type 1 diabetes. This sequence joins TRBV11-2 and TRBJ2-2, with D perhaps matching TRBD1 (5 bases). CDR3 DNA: TGTGCCAGCAGCTTAGATCAGATACAGGCCGGGGAGCTGTTTTTT. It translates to CASSLDQIQAGELFF. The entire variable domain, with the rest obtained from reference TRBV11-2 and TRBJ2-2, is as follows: EAGVAQSPRYKIIEKRQSVAFWCNPISGHATLYWYQQILGQGPKLLIQFQNNGVVDDSQLPKDRFSAERLKGVDSTLKIQPAKLEDSAVYLCASSLDQIQAGELFFGEGSRLTVL.